The 29 T cell receptor beta chains below come from one sample, sequenced in a study of CD8 T cells in Susac syndrome. Random hexamers served to reverse transcribe roughly 0.5 to 1 ug RNA. In TCRdb, the immunoSEQ multiplex PCR reads were re-called with MiXCR into one record per CDR3 protein. The repertoire holds roughly 130,000 distinct CDR3 sequences, with more than 90% as singletons. Sequencing used CD4+ T cells from PBMCs. These receptors all come from a human donor in good health.

The chain combines TRBV3-1 with TRBJ2-3, with 7 bases matching TRBD2. The length of the CDR3 is 16 residues. With V trimmed by 3 bases and J by 2 bases, 8 bases remained unmatched. CDR1 is LGHDT and CDR2 is YNNKEL in the germline V gene (reference sequence). CDR3: CASSHLSGLTTDTQYF. The CDR3 DNA reads TGTGCCAGCAGCCACCTCTCGGGACTAACCACAGATACGCAGTATTTT.

This rearrangement joins TRBV2 to TRBJ1-1; D gene ambiguous. CDR3 length: 14 amino acids. V lost 5 bases, J lost 5 bases, and 15 bases lay in between. Germline V lookup: CDR1 SNHLY, CDR2 FYNNEI. CDR3 sequence: CASSSMGSGTEAFF. The CDR3 bases are TGTGCCAGCAGTTCCATGGGCTCCGGAACTGAAGCTTTCTTT.

This clonotype was counted once. This chain connects TRBV7-8 to TRBJ1-5; D is ambiguous. Germline V lookup: CDR1 SGHVS, CDR2 FQNEAQ. The CDR3 extends over 14 amino acids. V was shortened by 3 bases and J by 2 bases, with 8 bases between the two germline ends. The CDR3 region is CASSLPGGNQPQHF. CDR3 DNA: TGTGCCAGCAGCTTGCCCGGTGGCAATCAGCCCCAGCATTTT. Looking up the rest from reference TRBV7-8 and TRBJ1-5 gives the full variable domain: GAGVSQSPRYKVAKRGQDVALRCDPISGHVSLFWYQQALGQGPEFLTYFQNEAQLDKSGLPSDRFFAERPEGSVSTLKIQRTQQEDSAVYLCASSLPGGNQPQHFGDGTRLSIL.

The chain recombines TRBV7-2 with TRBJ2-7; no definite D call. V lost 4 bases, J lost 3 bases, and 7 bases lay in between. This CDR3 comprises 12 residues. From germline, CDR1 is SGHTA and CDR2 FQGNSA. Here the CDR3 DNA reads TGTGCCAGCAGCTCGGTGCGCTACGAGCAGTACTTC. This encodes CASSSVRYEQYF.

This clonotype has a single count. The chain employs TRBV5-1 and TRBJ2-1, with a tentative D call TRBD2 (6 bases). This CDR3 region has 13 residues. CDR1 and CDR2 (germline): SGHRS, YFSETQ. V gave up 1 base and J gave up 10 bases, with 12 bases separating them. The CDR3 sequence is CASSLSSVGEQFF. The CDR3 DNA sequence: TGCGCCAGCAGCTTGTCTAGCGTTGGCGAGCAGTTCTTC.

The V and J genes are TRBV3-1 and TRBJ1-2; the D is unclear. This CDR3 has 14 residues. Germline assignment: CDR1 LGHDT and CDR2 YNNKEL (reference sequence). V dropped 0 bases and J dropped 4 bases, with 9 bases sitting between them. As DNA, the CDR3 is TGTGCCAGCAGCCAAGACAGGATCCCCTATGGCTACACCTTC. Protein sequence: CASSQDRIPYGYTF.

This chain connects TRBV20-1 to TRBJ2-6, with D uncertain. CDR3 length: 14 residues. CDR1 and CDR2 from the germline V gene are DFQATT and SNEGSKA (reference sequence). Trimming pared 6 bases from V and 0 bases from J, leaving 9 bases between. This CDR3 reads CSAEVISGANVLTF. CDR3 bases: TGCAGTGCAGAAGTAATCTCTGGGGCCAACGTCCTGACTTTC.

V gene TRBV28 combines with J gene TRBJ2-4; a weak D match, TRBD1 (5 bases). The germline V gene encodes CDR1 MDHEN and CDR2 SYDVKM. This CDR3 has 15 residues. The V gene lost 1 base and the J gene lost 7 bases, with 14 bases spanning the gap. CDR3 protein: CASSLLIGVSNIQYF. Written as DNA, the CDR3 is TGTGCCAGCAGTTTATTGATAGGGGTTTCGAACATTCAGTACTTC.

Here the CDR3 reads CASSTAGNFVQETQYF. Written as DNA, the CDR3 is TGTGCCAGCAGCACCGCGGGGAACTTCGTCCAAGAGACCCAGTACTTC. The gene calls are TRBV7-2 and TRBJ2-5; maybe TRBD2 (6 bases). The CDR3 sequence is 16 residues long. CDR1 and CDR2 (germline): SGHTA, FQGNSA. Trimming pared 5 bases from V and 1 base from J, leaving 17 bases between.

The rearrangement links TRBV20-1 to TRBJ2-2, with 10 bases that match TRBD1. The CDR3 sequence is 14 residues long. With 1 base clipped from V and 11 bases from J, the junction kept 7 bases outside the gene matches. Germline values: CDR1 DFQATT, CDR2 SNEGSKA (reference sequence). For the CDR3, the DNA is TGCAGTGCTAGAGGGGACAGGGGCATCACTGAGCTGTTTTTT. Amino acids: CSARGDRGITELFF.

V is TRBV4-1 and J is TRBJ2-7; no reliable D call. Trimming cost V 0 bases and J 3 bases, with 12 bases left between them. This CDR3 is built from 15 residues. Germline lookup yields CDR1 MGHRA and CDR2 YSYEKL. This CDR3 is CASSQDLRPSYEQYF. Here the CDR3 DNA reads TGCGCCAGCAGCCAAGATCTCAGGCCGAGCTACGAGCAGTACTTC.

The chain uses TRBV28 and TRBJ2-7; D is possibly TRBD1 or TRBD2 (6 bases each). With 4 bases removed from V and 5 bases from J, the gap between germline ends came to 18 bases. This CDR3 comprises 15 residues. Germline loops: CDR1 MDHEN, CDR2 SYDVKM. The CDR3 DNA reads TGTGCCAGCAGTTCCCTCCCAGGAGGGGGTGACGAGCAGTACTTC. It is translated as CASSSLPGGGDEQYF. The whole variable domain, filled in from reference TRBV28 and TRBJ2-7, reads DVKVTQSSRYLVKRTGEKVFLECVQDMDHENMFWYRQDPGLGLRLIYFSYDVKMKEKGDIPEGYSVSREKKERFSLILESASTNQTSMYLCASSSLPGGGDEQYFGPGTRLTVT.

The chain recombines TRBV29-1 with TRBJ2-3, with 10 bases that match TRBD2. V shed 0 bases, J shed 8 bases, and the junction held 5 bases outside the gene matches. The CDR3 contains 14 residues. Germline V gene sequence: CDR1 SQVTM, CDR2 ANQGSEA. The DNA of the CDR3 is TGCAGCGTTGAAGAACTAGCGGGAATGGTTACGCAGTATTTT. It codes for CSVEELAGMVTQYF.

CDR3 coding DNA: TGTGCCAGCAGTTCCTTAACACCTCCGAACACTGAAGCTTTCTTT. Its protein is CASSSLTPPNTEAFF. The chain recombines TRBV28 with TRBJ1-1; D ambiguous. The V gene's germline CDR1 is MDHEN and CDR2 SYDVKM. The V gene lost 4 bases and the J gene lost 1 base, with 13 bases spanning the gap. The length of the CDR3 is 15 residues.

This chain links TRBV7-9 with TRBJ2-7, with a tentative D call TRBD1 (6 bases). Germline V gives CDR1 SEHNR, CDR2 FQNEAQ (reference sequence). The CDR3 has 11 residues. The V gene lost 5 bases and the J gene lost 9 bases, with 11 bases spanning the gap. CDR3 in DNA: TGTGCCAGCAGCCCGCAGACAGGGCAGTACTTC. This encodes CASSPQTGQYF.

CDR3 DNA: TGCAGTGCCAGTACCGGGACAGGGACCTACGAGCAGTACTTC. Protein product: CSASTGTGTYEQYF. This chain connects TRBV20-1 to TRBJ2-7, with 9 bases aligning to TRBD1. The CDR3 spans 14 residues. The germline gives CDR1 DFQATT, CDR2 SNEGSKA (reference sequence). J lost 2 bases, V lost 6 bases, and 8 bases had no gene match.

This sequence joins TRBV10-3 and TRBJ2-7; 7 nucleotides match TRBD1. The ends lost 5 bases at V and 1 base at J; junction bases unmatched: 5. Looked up from germline, CDR1 is ENHRY and CDR2 is SYGVKD. This CDR3 region has 14 residues. The CDR3, as DNA: TGTGCCATCAGTCCCGGACAGGTTTCCTACGAGCAGTACTTC. This codes for CAISPGQVSYEQYF.

This clonotype was seen once. The V gene is TRBV5-1, the J gene TRBJ2-2, with D possibly being TRBD1 (5 bases). Trimming removed 5 bases at V and 5 bases at J, with 13 bases between. The CDR3 has 14 residues. Germline assignment: CDR1 SGHRS and CDR2 YFSETQ. The CDR3 region is CASRPGSGTGELFF. The CDR3 DNA reads as TGCGCCAGCAGACCAGGGTCCGGAACCGGGGAGCTGTTTTTT.

V is TRBV14 and J is TRBJ2-1, with D unresolved. The CDR3 contains 15 residues. From germline, CDR1 is SGHDN and CDR2 FVKESK. Trimming pared 1 base from V and 0 bases from J, leaving 7 bases between. The CDR3 sequence: CASSQVQSSYNEQFF. The CDR3 DNA sequence: TGTGCCAGCAGCCAAGTCCAGAGCTCCTACAATGAGCAGTTCTTC.

The chain uses TRBV19 and TRBJ2-2; 7 bases agree with TRBD1. This CDR3 contains 15 residues. J gave up 0 bases and V 3 bases, and 1 base lay outside the gene matches. CDR1 LNHDA and CDR2 SQIVND come from the germline V gene (reference sequence). The CDR3 nucleotides are TGTGCCAGTAGTATCGGGACAGCGAACACCGGGGAGCTGTTTTTT. Translated, it gives CASSIGTANTGELFF.

The rearrangement joins TRBV7-9 to TRBJ2-3, with TRBD2 identical over 10 bases. Germline CDR1 and CDR2: SEHNR and FQNEAQ (reference sequence). The CDR3 covers 17 residues. Trimming cost V 4 bases and J 0 bases; bases outside gene matches: 7. CDR3 nucleotides: TGTGCCAGCAGCTCCTATTTAGCGGGAGGAAGCACAGATACGCAGTATTTT. Amino acid sequence: CASSSYLAGGSTDTQYF.

The chain carries TRBV2 and TRBJ2-1; TRBD2 agrees at 9 bases. The V segment lost 7 bases and the J segment 9 bases; nucleotides outside the gene matches: 10. This CDR3 spans 14 amino acids. Germline CDR1 SNHLY, CDR2 FYNNEI. DNA for the CDR3: TGTGCCAGCAAACTGCGGGAGGGCCAAGTTGAGCAGTTCTTC. Residues: CASKLREGQVEQFF.

The V gene is TRBV5-1, the J gene TRBJ1-1; unclear D gene. V lost 1 base and J lost 5, with 12 bases in between. Germline V gene data show CDR1 as SGHRS and CDR2 as YFSETQ. This CDR3 region has 14 residues. The CDR3 region has the DNA TGCGCCAGCAGCTTGAACAGTGAACAGACTGAAGCTTTCTTT. This sequence encodes CASSLNSEQTEAFF.

CDR3 DNA sequence: TGTGCCAGCAGTAAAGGGAGGGACAGGGGGCTCAATGAGCAGTTCTTC. Protein product: CASSKGRDRGLNEQFF. The V and J genes are TRBV6-6 and TRBJ2-1; 12 bases map to TRBD1. Germline V gene lookup returns CDR1 MNHNY and CDR2 SVGAGI (reference sequence). After removal of 5 bases from V and 6 bases from J, the junction contained 8 bases not matched to a gene. The CDR3 contains 16 residues.

This chain joins TRBV20-1 and TRBJ1-1, with D maybe TRBD1 (5 bases). Trimming took off 1 base at V and 4 bases at J, with 16 bases between the two ends. The germline CDR1 and CDR2 sequences are DFQATT and SNEGSKA (reference sequence). This CDR3 spans 15 amino acids. CDR3 nucleotides: TGCAGTGCTAGAGGCCTTTCGGGGCTCCCCACTGAAGCTTTCTTT. This translates into CSARGLSGLPTEAFF.

This clonotype was recorded only once. The V and J genes are TRBV28 and TRBJ1-2; TRBD1 matches at 11 bases. The CDR3 has 14 amino acids. The germline V gene encodes CDR1 MDHEN and CDR2 SYDVKM. Trimming at V came to 7 bases and at J to 7 bases, leaving 8 bases not matched to a gene. In nucleotides, the CDR3 is TGTGCCAGCACCGTGGACAGGGGGCGCGGTGGCTACACCTTC. Amino acids: CASTVDRGRGGYTF.

The rearrangement links TRBV3-1 to TRBJ2-5, with a weak D call TRBD1 (6 bases). Trimming shortened V by 3 bases and J by 2 bases, and 13 bases separated the two germline ends. CDR3 length: 15 residues. From germline, CDR1 is LGHDT and CDR2 YNNKEL (reference sequence). The CDR3: CASSQHPDRQETQYF. The CDR3 bases are TGTGCCAGCAGCCAGCATCCTGACAGGCAAGAGACCCAGTACTTC.

The chain combines TRBV10-3 with TRBJ2-6; D remains unclear. Looked up from germline, CDR1 is ENHRY and CDR2 is SYGVKD. The CDR3 has 16 residues. Trimming shortened V by 2 bases and J by 0 bases, and 8 bases separated the two germline ends. The CDR3 loop reads CAISEGPHSGANVLTF. Here the CDR3 DNA reads TGTGCCATCAGTGAGGGCCCGCACTCTGGGGCCAACGTCCTGACTTTC.

The gene calls are TRBV18 and TRBJ2-7, with D unresolved. CDR1 is KGHSH, CDR2 LQKENI, per germline. V lost 1 base to trimming and J lost 4 bases, with 8 bases between them. The CDR3 length is 13 residues. The CDR3, as DNA: TGTGCCAGCTCACCACAGTTGGAGTACGAGCAGTACTTC. Translated: CASSPQLEYEQYF.